This T cell receptor (beta chain) was captured by sequencing in a study of T-cell memory formation after mild COVID-19. General study findings and limits: Among clones contracting day 15 to 85, CD4/CD8 was balanced, whereas later expanders leaned CD4+.

TCRdb passed the 5' RACE reads through MiXCR, listing each CDR3 protein once. Of about 210,000 distinct CDR3 sequences in the sample, more than 9% were seen once. V lost 0 bases and J 6 bases, leaving 13 bases between the germline ends. CDR3 length: 16 residues. The germline V gene encodes CDR1 KGHDR and CDR2 SFDVKD. In its sample, this clonotype was seen a few times. Its antigen is unknown. This TCR came from a man aged 18 to 29 who had mild COVID-19 (a few samples of this study predate the infection). Cell type and time point are not known. The sample consisted of PBMCs or a T cell subset sorted from them (not recorded which). This chain links TRBV24-1 with TRBJ2-2; D perhaps matches TRBD2 (6 bases). CDR3 sequence (DNA): TGTGCCACCAGTGATTTGTCGGGGGACTGGTCCGGGGAGCTGTTTTTT. Its translation: CATSDLSGDWSGELFF.